What follows are 21 T cell receptor beta chains derived from one specimen sequenced in a study of OX40 agonist ivuxolimab in advanced cancers. TCRdb's copy holds only in-frame clones and misses some; the assay was immunoSEQ multiplex PCR. The repertoire holds 80,000 or so clones, with 75% to 90% as singletons. The sequenced sample was CD4+ or CD8+ T cells sorted from blood, obtained in a trial of the OX40 agonist ivuxolimab. The receptors were sampled from an adult with an advanced solid tumor such as melanoma, head and neck, liver or kidney cancer.

The gene calls are TRBV5-1 and TRBJ1-1, with D possibly TRBD1 on 6 matching bases. V lost 4 bases and J lost 1, with 11 bases in between. The CDR3 spans 14 residues. Germline V gene sequence: CDR1 SGHRS, CDR2 YFSETQ. CDR3 in DNA: TGCGCCAGCAGCCCGGGACACACGAACACTGAAGCTTTCTTT. Its protein product is CASSPGHTNTEAFF.

The chain links TRBV7-9 to TRBJ2-1, with TRBD1 matching over 8 bases. V dropped 5 bases and J dropped 7; count of bases not matched to a gene: 13. The CDR3 spans 16 residues. CDR1 SEHNR and CDR2 FQNEAQ come from the germline V gene (reference sequence). CDR3 protein: CASSLHPRGRFNEQFF. DNA for the CDR3: TGTGCCAGCAGCCTCCACCCCAGGGGGCGATTTAATGAGCAGTTCTTC.

The chain links TRBV6-5 to TRBJ2-7; 11 nucleotides line up with TRBD2. V shed 6 bases, J shed 0 bases, and the junction held 4 bases outside the gene matches. The germline gives CDR1 MNHEY, CDR2 SVGAGI. CDR3 length: 15 residues. CDR3: CASSLLAGASYEQYF. Written as DNA, the CDR3 is TGTGCCAGCAGCCTACTAGCGGGGGCCTCCTACGAGCAGTACTTC.

This clone has only one observation. The rearrangement joins TRBV27 to TRBJ1-1; weak D call: TRBD1 (6 bases). V shed 6 bases and J shed 6 bases, with 17 bases lying between them. CDR1 is MNHEY and CDR2 is SMNVEV in the germline V gene (reference sequence). This CDR3 region has 14 residues. DNA for the CDR3: TGTGCCAGCAGAAAACAAAACAGGGCCCCTGAAGCTTTCTTT. It codes for CASRKQNRAPEAFF.

V and J are TRBV28 and TRBJ1-2; 8 nucleotides align to TRBD1. The CDR3 has 15 residues. Germline CDR1 MDHEN, CDR2 SYDVKM. Unmatched junction bases numbered 15, after V lost 6 bases and J lost 9 bases. The CDR3 here is CASSFSPGTGRSYTF. The CDR3 bases are TGTGCCAGCAGCTTTTCCCCCGGGACAGGCCGTAGCTACACCTTC.

The chain employs TRBV7-9 and TRBJ1-1, with TRBD1 as a possible D gene (6 bases). Germline V lookup: CDR1 SEHNR, CDR2 FQNEAQ (reference sequence). This CDR3 comprises 13 residues. V was clipped by 6 bases and J by 1 base, with 9 bases between them. CDR3 DNA sequence: TGTGCCAGCAGTACAGGGCCGAACACTGAAGCTTTCTTT. Translation gives CASSTGPNTEAFF.

The chain recombines TRBV5-1 with TRBJ2-7; D unclear. Trimming shortened V by 0 bases and J by 9 bases, and 19 bases separated the two germline ends. Germline lookup yields CDR1 SGHRS and CDR2 YFSETQ. The CDR3 totals 15 residues. The CDR3 DNA is TGCGCCAGCAGCTTGGAAGGTGCGGCAGGTCTAGGGCAGTACTTC. Translated, it gives CASSLEGAAGLGQYF.

The V call is TRBV28, the J call TRBJ2-7; 7 bases are a match to TRBD1. V gave up 7 bases and J gave up 2 bases; unmatched junction bases: 5. Germline V gene lookup returns CDR1 MDHEN and CDR2 SYDVKM. The CDR3 loop spans 13 amino acids. Here the CDR3 reads CASKETGTYEQYF. Written as DNA, the CDR3 is TGTGCCAGCAAAGAGACAGGGACCTACGAGCAGTACTTC.

V is TRBV30 and J is TRBJ1-1; D is perhaps TRBD1 (6 bases). This CDR3 spans 12 amino acids. CDR1 and CDR2 (germline): GTSNPN, SVGIG (reference sequence). V lost 4 bases and J lost 11, with 17 bases in between. CDR3 loop: CAWNRDTHRAFF. The CDR3 bases are TGTGCCTGGAATCGGGACACCCACCGGGCTTTCTTT.

This clone was seen only a few times. The chain is built from TRBV7-9 and TRBJ1-1; D call uncertain. Trimming took 1 base from V and 0 from J, leaving 6 bases between them. Germline assignment: CDR1 SEHNR and CDR2 FQNEAQ (reference sequence). The CDR3 contains 14 residues. CDR3 in DNA: TGTGCCAGCAGCTTAGGAGGTATGAACACTGAAGCTTTCTTT. This translates into CASSLGGMNTEAFF.

The rearrangement joins TRBV4-3 to TRBJ1-6; no definite D call. This CDR3 has 17 residues. V was pared by 0 bases and J by 0 bases, with 9 bases between. Germline assignment: CDR1 LGHNA and CDR2 YSLEER. In DNA form, the CDR3 reads TGCGCCAGCAGCCAAGAATGGGCTAGCTCCTATAATTCACCCCTCCACTTT. It codes for CASSQEWASSYNSPLHF.

This clone was counted a few times. V is TRBV6-5 and J is TRBJ2-1; tentative D call: TRBD1 (5 bases). Trimming shortened V by 0 bases and J by 10 bases, and 7 bases separated the two germline ends. Germline V gives CDR1 MNHEY, CDR2 SVGAGI. The CDR3 loop spans 12 amino acids. The CDR3 here is CASSYSGVEQFF. CDR3 bases: TGTGCCAGCAGTTACTCAGGGGTCGAGCAGTTCTTC.

The chain joins TRBV5-6 to TRBJ2-7; the match to TRBD2 covers 9 bases. CDR1 is SGHDT, CDR2 YYEEEE, per germline. V dropped 2 bases and J dropped 6; count of bases not matched to a gene: 9. This CDR3 has 15 amino acids. For the CDR3, the DNA is TGTGCCAGCAGCTTAGGGACTAGCAAATCTGCCGAGCAGTACTTC. Its protein product is CASSLGTSKSAEQYF. Full variable domain (rest looked up from reference TRBV5-6 and TRBJ2-7): DAGVTQSPTHLIKTRGQQVTLRCSPKSGHDTVSWYQQALGQGPQFIFQYYEEEERQRGNFPDRFSGHQFPNYSSELNVNALLLGDSALYLCASSLGTSKSAEQYFGPGTRLTVT.

This clone has a handful of counts. The genes are TRBV7-2 and TRBJ1-6; D not resolved. The CDR3 sequence is 16 residues long. Germline V gives CDR1 SGHTA, CDR2 FQGNSA. The V gene lost 2 bases and the J gene lost 4 bases, with 12 bases spanning the gap. The CDR3, as DNA: TGTGCCAGCAGCTTAATGGGCACCGGGTATAATTCACCCCTCCACTTT. It is translated as CASSLMGTGYNSPLHF. Supplemented by reference TRBV7-2 and TRBJ1-6, the full variable domain reads GAGVSQSPSNKVTEKGKDVELRCDPISGHTALYWYRQSLGQGLEFLIYFQGNSAPDKSGLPSDRFSAERTGGSVSTLTIQRTQQEDSAVYLCASSLMGTGYNSPLHFGNGTRLTVT.

The rearrangement joins TRBV5-4 to TRBJ1-2, with a tentative D call TRBD1 (6 bases). The germline V gene encodes CDR1 SGHNT and CDR2 YYREEE (reference sequence). The CDR3 is 14 amino acids. V shed 0 bases and J shed 2 bases, with 8 bases lying between them. The CDR3: CASSLDRANYGYTF. In DNA form, the CDR3 reads TGTGCCAGCAGCTTGGACAGGGCCAACTATGGCTACACCTTC.

This chain links TRBV27 with TRBJ1-1; D call uncertain. Per germline, CDR1 MNHEY and CDR2 SMNVEV (reference sequence). This CDR3 region has 13 residues. Trimming removed 5 bases at V and 2 bases at J, with 9 bases between. The CDR3 sequence: CASSPRFNTEAFF. CDR3 DNA sequence: TGTGCCAGCAGTCCCCGGTTTAACACTGAAGCTTTCTTT.

This clone was found once. J is TRBJ1-1 and V is TRBV5-5; D possibly corresponds to TRBD1 (5 bases). The CDR3 runs to 19 residues. V shed 3 bases and J shed 4 bases, with 28 bases lying between them. Per the germline V gene, CDR1 is SGHKS and CDR2 is YYEKEE (reference sequence). CDR3 bases: TGTGCCAGCAGCTGGGGGAGCGGGACTTCGCCCCTGAGGGGCACTGAAGCTTTCTTT. The encoded protein is CASSWGSGTSPLRGTEAFF.

The CDR3 reads CASSPLRASGRWEQYF. The CDR3 DNA reads as TGTGCCAGCAGTCCACTCCGGGCTAGCGGGAGGTGGGAGCAGTACTTC. The chain uses TRBV27 and TRBJ2-7; TRBD2 matches 11 bases. The germline V gene encodes CDR1 MNHEY and CDR2 SMNVEV (reference sequence). The J segment lost 7 bases and the V segment lost 5 bases, leaving 13 bases of the junction unmatched. The CDR3 consists of 16 residues.

The CDR3 protein is CASDPTGEDYGYTF. CDR3 bases: TGTGCCAGCGACCCGACAGGGGAGGACTATGGCTACACCTTC. J is TRBJ1-2 and V is TRBV28; 8 bases agree with TRBD1. This CDR3 region has 14 residues. V was clipped by 8 bases and J by 3 bases; unmatched bases: 8. Germline CDR1 MDHEN, CDR2 SYDVKM.

The genes are TRBV7-2 and TRBJ2-7, with 13 bases identical to TRBD2. The CDR3 has 17 amino acids. Germline V gene sequence: CDR1 SGHTA, CDR2 FQGNSA. V trimming: 5 bases; J trimming: 1 base; junction bases outside the gene matches: 8. In DNA, the CDR3 is TGTGCCAGCAGCCCCCGGACTAGCGGGAGTGGATCCTACGAGCAGTACTTC. This translates into CASSPRTSGSGSYEQYF.

V usage is TRBV5-1 and J usage is TRBJ1-1, with D maybe TRBD1 (6 bases). Germline V gene lookup returns CDR1 SGHRS and CDR2 YFSETQ. The CDR3 consists of 16 residues. Trimming took 3 bases from V and 4 from J, leaving 19 bases between them. Written as DNA, the CDR3 is TGCGCCAGCAGCTCCGACCAAGGGGGTTGGGGCACTGAAGCTTTCTTT. Its protein is CASSSDQGGWGTEAFF. Full variable domain (remainder filled in from reference TRBV5-1 and TRBJ1-1): KAGVTQTPRYLIKTRGQQVTLSCSPISGHRSVSWYQQTPGQGLQFLFEYFSETQRNKGNFPGRFSGRQFSNSRSEMNVSTLELGDSALYLCASSSDQGGWGTEAFFGQGTRLTVV.